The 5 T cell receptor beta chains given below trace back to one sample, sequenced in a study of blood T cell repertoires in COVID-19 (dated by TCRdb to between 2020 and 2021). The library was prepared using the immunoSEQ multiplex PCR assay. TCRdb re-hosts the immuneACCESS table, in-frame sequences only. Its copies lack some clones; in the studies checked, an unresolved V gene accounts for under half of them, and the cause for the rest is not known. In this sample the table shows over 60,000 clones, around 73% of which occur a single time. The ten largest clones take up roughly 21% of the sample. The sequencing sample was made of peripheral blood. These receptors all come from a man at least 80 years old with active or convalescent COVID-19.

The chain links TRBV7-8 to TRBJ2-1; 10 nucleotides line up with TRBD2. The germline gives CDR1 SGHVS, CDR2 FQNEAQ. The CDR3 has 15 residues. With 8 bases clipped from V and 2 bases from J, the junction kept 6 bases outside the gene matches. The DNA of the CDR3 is TGTGCCAGCCGGCCAGCGGGAGGGACCTACAATGAGCAGTTCTTC. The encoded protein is CASRPAGGTYNEQFF.

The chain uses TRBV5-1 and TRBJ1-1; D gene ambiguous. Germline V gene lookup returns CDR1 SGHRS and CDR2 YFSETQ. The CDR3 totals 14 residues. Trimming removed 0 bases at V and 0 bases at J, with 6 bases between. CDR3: CASSLGTVNTEAFF. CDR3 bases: TGCGCCAGCAGCTTGGGCACTGTGAACACTGAAGCTTTCTTT.

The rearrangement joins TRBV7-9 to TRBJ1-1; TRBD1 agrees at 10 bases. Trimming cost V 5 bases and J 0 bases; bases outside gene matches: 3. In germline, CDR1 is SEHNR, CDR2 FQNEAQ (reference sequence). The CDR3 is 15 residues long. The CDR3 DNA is TGTGCCAGCAGCAAAGGGACAGGGGTGAACACTGAAGCTTTCTTT. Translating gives CASSKGTGVNTEAFF.

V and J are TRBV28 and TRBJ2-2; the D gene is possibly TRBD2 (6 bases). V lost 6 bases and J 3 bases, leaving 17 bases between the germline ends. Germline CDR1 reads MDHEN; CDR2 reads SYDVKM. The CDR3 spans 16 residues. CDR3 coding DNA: TGTGCCAGCAGCCCTCATAGCGGAGACTACACCGGGGAGCTGTTTTTT. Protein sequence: CASSPHSGDYTGELFF.

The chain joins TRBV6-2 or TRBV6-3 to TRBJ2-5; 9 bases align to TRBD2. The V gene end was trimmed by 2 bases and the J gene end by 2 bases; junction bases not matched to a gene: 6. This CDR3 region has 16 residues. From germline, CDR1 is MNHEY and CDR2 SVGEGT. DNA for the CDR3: TGTGCCAGCAGTTACCCCGGGCGGGGGGGGCAAGAGACCCAGTACTTC. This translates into CASSYPGRGGQETQYF.